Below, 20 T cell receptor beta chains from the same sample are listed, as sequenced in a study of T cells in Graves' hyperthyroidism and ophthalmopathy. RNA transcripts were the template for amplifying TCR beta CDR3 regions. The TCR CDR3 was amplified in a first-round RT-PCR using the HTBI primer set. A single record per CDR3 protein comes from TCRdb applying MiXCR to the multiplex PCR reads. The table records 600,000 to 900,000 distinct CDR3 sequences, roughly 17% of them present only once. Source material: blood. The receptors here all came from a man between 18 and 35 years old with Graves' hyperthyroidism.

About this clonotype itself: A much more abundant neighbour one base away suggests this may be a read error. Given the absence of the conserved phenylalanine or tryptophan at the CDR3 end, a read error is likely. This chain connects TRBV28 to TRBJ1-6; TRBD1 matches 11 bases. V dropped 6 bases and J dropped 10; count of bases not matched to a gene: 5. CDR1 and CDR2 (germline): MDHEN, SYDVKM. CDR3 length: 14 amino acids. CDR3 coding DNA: TGTGCCAGCAGGCCCGGGACAGGGGGATCACCCCTCCACTCT. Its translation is CASRPGTGGSPLHS.

CDR3 residues: CSASPAQDTQYF. As DNA, the CDR3 is TGCAGTGCTAGTCCCGCGCAGGATACGCAGTATTTT. The chain combines TRBV20-1 with TRBJ2-3; no definite D call. CDR1 DFQATT and CDR2 SNEGSKA come from the germline V gene (reference sequence). This CDR3 has 12 residues. Between the trimmed V and J ends, which lost 3 bases and 6 bases, there was a span of 10 bases.

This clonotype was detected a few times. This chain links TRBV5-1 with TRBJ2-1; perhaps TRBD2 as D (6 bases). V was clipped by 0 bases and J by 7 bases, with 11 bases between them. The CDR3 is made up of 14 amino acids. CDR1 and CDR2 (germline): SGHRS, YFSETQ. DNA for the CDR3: TGCGCCAGCAGCTTGGGTGTTAGCGGAAATGAGCAGTTCTTC. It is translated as CASSLGVSGNEQFF.

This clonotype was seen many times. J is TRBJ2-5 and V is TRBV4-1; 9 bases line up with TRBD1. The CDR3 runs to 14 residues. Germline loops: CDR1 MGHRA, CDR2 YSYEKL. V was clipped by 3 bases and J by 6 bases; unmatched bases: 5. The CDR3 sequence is CASSQGTGIQTQYF. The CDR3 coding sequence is TGCGCCAGCAGCCAGGGGACAGGGATCCAGACCCAGTACTTC.

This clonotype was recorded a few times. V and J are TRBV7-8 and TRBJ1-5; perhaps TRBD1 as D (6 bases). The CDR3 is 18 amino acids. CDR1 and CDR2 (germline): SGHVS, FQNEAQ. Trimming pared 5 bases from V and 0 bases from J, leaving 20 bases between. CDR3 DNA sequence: TGTGCCAGCAGCCTGAGGACAGCGCCTTACTATAGCAATCAGCCCCAGCATTTT. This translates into CASSLRTAPYYSNQPQHF.

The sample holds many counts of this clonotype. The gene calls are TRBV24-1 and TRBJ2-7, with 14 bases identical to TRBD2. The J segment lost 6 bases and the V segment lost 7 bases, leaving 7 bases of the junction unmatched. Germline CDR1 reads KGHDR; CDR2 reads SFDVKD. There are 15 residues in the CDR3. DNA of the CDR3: TGTGCCACCAGGCGGGGGACTAGCGGGGGTCTCGAGCAGTACTTC. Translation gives CATRRGTSGGLEQYF.

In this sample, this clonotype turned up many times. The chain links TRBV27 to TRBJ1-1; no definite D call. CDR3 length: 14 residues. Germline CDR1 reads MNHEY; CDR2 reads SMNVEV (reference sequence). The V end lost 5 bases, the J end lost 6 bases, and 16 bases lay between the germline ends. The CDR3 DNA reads TGTGCCAGCAGTCCCCCGGGCCAGGCAGCTGAAGCTTTCTTT. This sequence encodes CASSPPGQAAEAFF.

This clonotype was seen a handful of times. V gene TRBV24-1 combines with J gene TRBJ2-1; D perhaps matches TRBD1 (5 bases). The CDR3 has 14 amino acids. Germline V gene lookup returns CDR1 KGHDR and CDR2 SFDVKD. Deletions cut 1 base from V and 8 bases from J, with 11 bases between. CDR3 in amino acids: CATSDLRRVDEQFF. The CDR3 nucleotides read TGTGCCACCAGTGATTTACGCAGGGTGGATGAGCAGTTCTTC.

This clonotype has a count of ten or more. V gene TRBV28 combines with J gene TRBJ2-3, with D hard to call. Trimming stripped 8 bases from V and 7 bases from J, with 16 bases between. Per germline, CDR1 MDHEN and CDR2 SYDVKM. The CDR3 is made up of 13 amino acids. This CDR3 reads CASSGVSDYTQYF. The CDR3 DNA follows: TGTGCCAGCTCTGGGGTGAGCGATTATACGCAGTATTTT.

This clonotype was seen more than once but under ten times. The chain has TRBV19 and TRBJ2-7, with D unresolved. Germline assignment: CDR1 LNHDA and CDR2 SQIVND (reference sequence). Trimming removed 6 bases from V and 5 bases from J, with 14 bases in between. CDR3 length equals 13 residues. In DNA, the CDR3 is TGTGCCAGTAGCCCCTTGGGAAGAAACGAGCAGTACTTC. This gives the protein CASSPLGRNEQYF.

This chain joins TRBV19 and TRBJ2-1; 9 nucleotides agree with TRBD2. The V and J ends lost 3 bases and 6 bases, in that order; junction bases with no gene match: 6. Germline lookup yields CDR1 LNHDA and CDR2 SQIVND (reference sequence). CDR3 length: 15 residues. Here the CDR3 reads CASSIAAGGGNEQFF. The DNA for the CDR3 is TGTGCCAGTAGTATTGCAGCGGGAGGAGGCAATGAGCAGTTCTTC.

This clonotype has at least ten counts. In DNA, the CDR3 is TGTGCCACCAGCAAATCCGGAGCTAATCAGCCCCAGCATTTT. Translated, it gives CATSKSGANQPQHF. V usage is TRBV15 and J usage is TRBJ1-5; the D is unclear. V was shortened by 4 bases and J by 4 bases, with 11 bases between the two germline ends. The CDR3 runs to 14 residues. CDR1 and CDR2 from the germline V gene are LNHNV and YYDKDF (reference sequence).

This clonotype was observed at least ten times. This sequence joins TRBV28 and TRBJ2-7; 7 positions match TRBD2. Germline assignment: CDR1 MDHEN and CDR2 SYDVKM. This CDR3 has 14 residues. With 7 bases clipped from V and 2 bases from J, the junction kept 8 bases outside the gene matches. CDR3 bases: TGTGCCAGCAACCGACCGGGACTAACCTACGAGCAGTACTTC. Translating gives CASNRPGLTYEQYF. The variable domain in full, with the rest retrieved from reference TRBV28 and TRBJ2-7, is DVKVTQSSRYLVKRTGEKVFLECVQDMDHENMFWYRQDPGLGLRLIYFSYDVKMKEKGDIPEGYSVSREKKERFSLILESASTNQTSMYLCASNRPGLTYEQYFGPGTRLTVT.

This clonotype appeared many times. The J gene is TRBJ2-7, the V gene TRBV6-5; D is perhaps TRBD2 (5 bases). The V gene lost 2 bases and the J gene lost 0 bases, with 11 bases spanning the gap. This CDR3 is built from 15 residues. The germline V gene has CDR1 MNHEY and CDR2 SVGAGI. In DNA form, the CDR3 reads TGTGCCAGCAGTTACCGTCCCGGGGACTCCTACGAGCAGTACTTC. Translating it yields CASSYRPGDSYEQYF.

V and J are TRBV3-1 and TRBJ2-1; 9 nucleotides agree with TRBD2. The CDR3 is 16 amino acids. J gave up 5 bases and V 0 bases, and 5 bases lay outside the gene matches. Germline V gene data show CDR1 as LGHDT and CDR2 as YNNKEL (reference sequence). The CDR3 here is CASSQEVAGVDNEQFF. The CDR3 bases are TGTGCCAGCAGCCAAGAGGTAGCGGGAGTCGACAATGAGCAGTTCTTC.

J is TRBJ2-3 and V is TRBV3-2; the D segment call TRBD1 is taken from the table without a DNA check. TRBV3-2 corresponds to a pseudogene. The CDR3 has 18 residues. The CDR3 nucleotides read TGTGCCAGCAGCCAAGACACCGGGACAGGGGGCTGGACAGATACGCAGTATTTT. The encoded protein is CASSQDTGTGGWTDTQYF.

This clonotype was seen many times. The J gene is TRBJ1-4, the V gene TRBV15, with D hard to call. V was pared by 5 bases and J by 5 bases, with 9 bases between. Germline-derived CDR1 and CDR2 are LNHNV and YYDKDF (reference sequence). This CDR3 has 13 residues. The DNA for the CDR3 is TGTGCCACCAGCCAGGCGGAGAATGAAAAACTGTTTTTT. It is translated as CATSQAENEKLFF.

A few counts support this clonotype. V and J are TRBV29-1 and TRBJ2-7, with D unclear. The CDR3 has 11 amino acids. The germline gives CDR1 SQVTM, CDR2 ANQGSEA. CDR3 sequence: CTEAKEHEQYF. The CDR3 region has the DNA TGCACCGAGGCAAAAGAACACGAGCAGTACTTC.

CDR3 region: CSVEIFRDRVLIAFF. In nucleotides, the CDR3 is TGCAGCGTTGAAATATTCCGGGACAGGGTTCTGATAGCTTTCTTT. This chain links TRBV29-1 with TRBJ1-1; 9 bases agree with TRBD1. The trim removed 2 bases at V and 10 bases at J, leaving 14 bases unmatched. In germline, CDR1 is SQVTM, CDR2 ANQGSEA. The CDR3 runs to 15 residues.

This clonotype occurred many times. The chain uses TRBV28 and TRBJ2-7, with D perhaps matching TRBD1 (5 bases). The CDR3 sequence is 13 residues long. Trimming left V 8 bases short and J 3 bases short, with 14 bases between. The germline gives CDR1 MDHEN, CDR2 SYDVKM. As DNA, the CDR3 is TGTGCCAGCTCCCAGGGTGGGTTCTACGAGCAGTACTTC. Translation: CASSQGGFYEQYF.